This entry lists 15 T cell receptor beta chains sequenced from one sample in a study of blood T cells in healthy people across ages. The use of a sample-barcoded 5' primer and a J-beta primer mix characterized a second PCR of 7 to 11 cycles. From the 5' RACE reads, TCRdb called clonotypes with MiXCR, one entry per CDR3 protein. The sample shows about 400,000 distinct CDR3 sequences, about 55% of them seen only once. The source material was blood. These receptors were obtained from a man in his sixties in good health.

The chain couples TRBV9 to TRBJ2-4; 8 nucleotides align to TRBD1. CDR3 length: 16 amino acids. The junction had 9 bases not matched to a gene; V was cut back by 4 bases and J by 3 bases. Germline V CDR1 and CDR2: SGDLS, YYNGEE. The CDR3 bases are TGTGCCAGCAGCTCATCGACAGGGGTGGGCAAAAACATTCAGTACTTC. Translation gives CASSSSTGVGKNIQYF.

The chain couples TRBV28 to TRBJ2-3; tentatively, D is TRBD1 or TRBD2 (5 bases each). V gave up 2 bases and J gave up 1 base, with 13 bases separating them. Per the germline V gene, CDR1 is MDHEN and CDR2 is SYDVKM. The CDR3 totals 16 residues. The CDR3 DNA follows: TGTGCCAGCAGTTTAGGGGGTTGGGGTGGCACAGATACGCAGTATTTT. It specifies CASSLGGWGGTDTQYF.

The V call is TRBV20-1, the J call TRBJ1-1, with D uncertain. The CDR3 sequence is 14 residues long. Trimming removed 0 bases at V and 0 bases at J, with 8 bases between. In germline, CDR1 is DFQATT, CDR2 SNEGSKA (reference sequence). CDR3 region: CSARDMGMNTEAFF. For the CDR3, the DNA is TGCAGTGCTAGAGATATGGGTATGAACACTGAAGCTTTCTTT.

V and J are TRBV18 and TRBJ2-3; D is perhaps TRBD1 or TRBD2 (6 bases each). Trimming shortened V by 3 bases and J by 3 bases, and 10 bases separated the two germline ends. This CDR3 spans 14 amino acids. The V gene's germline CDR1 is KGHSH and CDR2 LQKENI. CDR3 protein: CASSPQGRTDTQYF. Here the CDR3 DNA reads TGTGCCAGCTCACCGCAGGGGAGGACAGATACGCAGTATTTT.

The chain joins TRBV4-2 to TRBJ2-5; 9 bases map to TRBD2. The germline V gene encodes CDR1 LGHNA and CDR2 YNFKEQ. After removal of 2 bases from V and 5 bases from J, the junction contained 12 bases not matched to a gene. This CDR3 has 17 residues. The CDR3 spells CASSQSPPAGGGETQYF. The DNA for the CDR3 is TGTGCCAGCAGCCAAAGCCCCCCAGCGGGAGGTGGGGAGACCCAGTACTTC.

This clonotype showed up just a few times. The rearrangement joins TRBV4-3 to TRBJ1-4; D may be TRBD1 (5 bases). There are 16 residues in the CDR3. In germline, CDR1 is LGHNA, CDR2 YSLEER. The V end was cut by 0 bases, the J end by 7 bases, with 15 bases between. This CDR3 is CASSQDRGILGEKLFF. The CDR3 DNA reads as TGCGCCAGCAGCCAAGATAGGGGAATTCTCGGTGAAAAACTGTTTTTT.

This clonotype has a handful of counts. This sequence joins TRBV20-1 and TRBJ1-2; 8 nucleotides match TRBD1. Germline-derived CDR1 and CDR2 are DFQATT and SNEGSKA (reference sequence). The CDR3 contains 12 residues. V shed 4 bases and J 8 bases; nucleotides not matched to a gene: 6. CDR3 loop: CSATGQGGGYTF. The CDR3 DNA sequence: TGCAGTGCTACCGGACAGGGCGGGGGCTACACCTTC.

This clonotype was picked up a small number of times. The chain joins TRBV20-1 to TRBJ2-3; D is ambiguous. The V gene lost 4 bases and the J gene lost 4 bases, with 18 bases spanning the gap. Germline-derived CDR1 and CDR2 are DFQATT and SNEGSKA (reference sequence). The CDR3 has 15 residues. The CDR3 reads CSAKEIGAGADTQYF. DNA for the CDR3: TGCAGTGCTAAAGAAATTGGCGCCGGCGCAGATACGCAGTATTTT.

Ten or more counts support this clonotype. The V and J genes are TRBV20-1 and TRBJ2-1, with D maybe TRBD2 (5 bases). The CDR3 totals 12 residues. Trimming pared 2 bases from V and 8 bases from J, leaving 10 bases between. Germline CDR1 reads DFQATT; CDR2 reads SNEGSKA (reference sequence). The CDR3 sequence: CSARPGVDEQFF. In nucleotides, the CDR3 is TGCAGTGCTAGACCCGGGGTCGATGAGCAGTTCTTC.

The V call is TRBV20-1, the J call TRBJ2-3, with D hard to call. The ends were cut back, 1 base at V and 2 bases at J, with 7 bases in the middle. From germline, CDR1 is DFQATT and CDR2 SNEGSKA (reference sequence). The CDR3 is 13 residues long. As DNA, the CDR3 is TGCAGTGCTAGAGCTCCACTCACAGATACGCAGTATTTT. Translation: CSARAPLTDTQYF.

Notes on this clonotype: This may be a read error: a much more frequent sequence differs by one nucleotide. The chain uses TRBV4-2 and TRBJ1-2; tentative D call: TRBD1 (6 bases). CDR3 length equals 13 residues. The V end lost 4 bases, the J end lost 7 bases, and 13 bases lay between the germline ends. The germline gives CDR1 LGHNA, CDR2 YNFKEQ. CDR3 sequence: CASSPTGISGYTF. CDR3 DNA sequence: TGTGCCAGCAGCCCGACAGGCATCTCTGGCTACACCTTC.

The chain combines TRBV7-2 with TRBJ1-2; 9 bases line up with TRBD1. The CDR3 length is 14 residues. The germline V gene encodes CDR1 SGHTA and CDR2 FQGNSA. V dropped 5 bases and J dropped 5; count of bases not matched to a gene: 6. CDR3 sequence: CASSPQGAGYGYTF. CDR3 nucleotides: TGTGCCAGCAGCCCACAGGGGGCTGGGTATGGCTACACCTTC.

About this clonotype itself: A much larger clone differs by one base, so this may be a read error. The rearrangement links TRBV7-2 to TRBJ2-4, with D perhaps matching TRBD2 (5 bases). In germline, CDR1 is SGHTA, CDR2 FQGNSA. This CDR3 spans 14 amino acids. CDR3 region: CASNLAPRKNIQYF. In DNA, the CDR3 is TGTGCCAGCAACTTAGCGCCCCGGAAAAACATTCAGTACTTC. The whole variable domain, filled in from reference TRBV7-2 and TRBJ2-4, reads GAGVSQSPSNKVTEKGKDVELRCDPISGHTALYWYRQSLGQGLEFLIYFQGNSAPDKSGLPSDRFSAERTGGSVSTLTIQRTQQEDSAVYLCASNLAPRKNIQYFGAGTRLSVL.

The DNA of the CDR3 is TGTGCCAGCAGTTTGTCGCGGGAGGCCCACACTGAGCAGTTCTTC. Its translation is CASSLSREAHTEQFF. J is TRBJ2-1 and V is TRBV27; 8 nucleotides align to TRBD2. This CDR3 comprises 15 residues. Losses at the gene ends were 3 bases for V and 9 bases for J; bases not matched to a gene: 10. Germline V lookup: CDR1 MNHEY, CDR2 SMNVEV (reference sequence).

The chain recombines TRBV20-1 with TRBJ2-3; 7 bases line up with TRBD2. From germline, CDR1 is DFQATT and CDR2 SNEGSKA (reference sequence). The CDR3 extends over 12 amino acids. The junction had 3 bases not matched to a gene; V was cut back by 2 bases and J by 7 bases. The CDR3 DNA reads TGCAGTGCTAGATTCAGCGGGAATACGCAGTATTTT. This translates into CSARFSGNTQYF.